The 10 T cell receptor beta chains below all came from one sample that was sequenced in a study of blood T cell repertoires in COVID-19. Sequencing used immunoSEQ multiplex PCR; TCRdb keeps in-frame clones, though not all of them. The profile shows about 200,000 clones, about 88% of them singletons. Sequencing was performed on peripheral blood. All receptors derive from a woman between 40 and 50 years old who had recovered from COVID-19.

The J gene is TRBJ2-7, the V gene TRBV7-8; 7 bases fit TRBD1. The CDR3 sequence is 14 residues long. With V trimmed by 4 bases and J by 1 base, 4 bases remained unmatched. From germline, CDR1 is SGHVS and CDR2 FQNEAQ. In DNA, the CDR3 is TGTGCCAGCAGCTCGTTGACAGGGTCCTACGAGCAGTACTTC. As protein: CASSSLTGSYEQYF. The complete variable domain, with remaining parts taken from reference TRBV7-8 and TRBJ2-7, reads GAGVSQSPRYKVAKRGQDVALRCDPISGHVSLFWYQQALGQGPEFLTYFQNEAQLDKSGLPSDRFFAERPEGSVSTLKIQRTQQEDSAVYLCASSSLTGSYEQYFGPGTRLTVT.

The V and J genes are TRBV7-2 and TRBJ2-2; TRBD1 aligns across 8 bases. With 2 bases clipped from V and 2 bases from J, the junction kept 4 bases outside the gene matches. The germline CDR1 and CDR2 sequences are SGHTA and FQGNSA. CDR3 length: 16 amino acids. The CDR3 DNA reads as TGTGCCAGCAGCTTAATGGGACAGGACAACACCGGGGAGCTGTTTTTT. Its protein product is CASSLMGQDNTGELFF.

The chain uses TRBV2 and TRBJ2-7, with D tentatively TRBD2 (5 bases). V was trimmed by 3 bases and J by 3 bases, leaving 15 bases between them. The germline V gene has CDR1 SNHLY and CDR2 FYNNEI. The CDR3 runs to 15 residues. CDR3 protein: CASSDAGYRGYEQYF. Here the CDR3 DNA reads TGTGCCAGCAGTGATGCTGGTTATCGGGGCTACGAGCAGTACTTC.

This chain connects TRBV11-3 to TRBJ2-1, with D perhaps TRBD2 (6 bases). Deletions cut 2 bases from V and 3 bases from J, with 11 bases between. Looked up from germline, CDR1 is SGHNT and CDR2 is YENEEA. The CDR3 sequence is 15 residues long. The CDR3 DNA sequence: TGTGCCAGCAGCTTAAGCCGGGAGAGCTACAATGAGCAGTTCTTC. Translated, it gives CASSLSRESYNEQFF.

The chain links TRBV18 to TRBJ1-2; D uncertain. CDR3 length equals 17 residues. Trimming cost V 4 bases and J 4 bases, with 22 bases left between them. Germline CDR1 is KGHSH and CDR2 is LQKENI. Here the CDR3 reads CASSLNVLDRKVYGYTF. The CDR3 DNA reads TGTGCCAGCTCACTCAACGTGCTCGATAGAAAAGTCTATGGCTACACCTTC.

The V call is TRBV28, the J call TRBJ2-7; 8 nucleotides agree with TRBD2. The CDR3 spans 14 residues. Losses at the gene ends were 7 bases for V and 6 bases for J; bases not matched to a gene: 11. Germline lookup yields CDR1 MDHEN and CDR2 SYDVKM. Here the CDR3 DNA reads TGTGCCAGCACATATCCGGGAGGGCTTAGCGAGCAGTACTTC. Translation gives CASTYPGGLSEQYF.

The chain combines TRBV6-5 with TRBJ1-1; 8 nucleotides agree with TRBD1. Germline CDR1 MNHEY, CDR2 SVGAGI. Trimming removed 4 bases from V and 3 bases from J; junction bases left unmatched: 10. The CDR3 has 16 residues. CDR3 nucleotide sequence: TGTGCCAGCAGTTCAGGGGACAGGCTACAGGACACTGAAGCTTTCTTT. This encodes CASSSGDRLQDTEAFF.

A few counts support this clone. In DNA, the CDR3 is TGCGCCAGCAGCCCGGGACTAGCGGGAGGGCCGGGCACAGATACGCAGTATTTT. As protein: CASSPGLAGGPGTDTQYF. J is TRBJ2-3 and V is TRBV4-3; the match to TRBD2 covers 16 bases. CDR1 LGHNA and CDR2 YSLEER come from the germline V gene. V lost 4 bases and J lost 1; bases outside the gene matches: 5. The CDR3 runs to 18 residues.

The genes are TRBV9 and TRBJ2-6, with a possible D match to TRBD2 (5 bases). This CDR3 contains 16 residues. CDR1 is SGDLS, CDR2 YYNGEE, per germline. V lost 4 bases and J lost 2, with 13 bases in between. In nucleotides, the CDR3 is TGTGCCAGCAGCCCCGAGGGATCTGCTGGGGCCAACGTCCTGACTTTC. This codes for CASSPEGSAGANVLTF.

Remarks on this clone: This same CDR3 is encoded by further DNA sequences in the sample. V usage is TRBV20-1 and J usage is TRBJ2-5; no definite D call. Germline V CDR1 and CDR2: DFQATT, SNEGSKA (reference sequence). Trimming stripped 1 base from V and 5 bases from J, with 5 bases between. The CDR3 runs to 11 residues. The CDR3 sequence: CSARVRETQYF. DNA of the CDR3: TGCAGTGCTAGAGTCCGGGAGACCCAGTACTTC.